This TCR beta chain was sequenced in a study of regulatory T cells in long-lasting Graves disease. For the study at large: The study counted Graves' disease as persistent given over 5 years of antithyroid drugs and positive TSH receptor antibodies.

General study results and limits: The TCR repertoire of persistent Graves' patients was less diverse than that of newly diagnosed ones.

The ends lost 4 bases at V and 7 bases at J; junction bases unmatched: 3. There are 15 residues in the CDR3. Germline V gene sequence: CDR1 SEHNR, CDR2 FQNEAQ (reference sequence). Sequencing libraries for TCR beta were prepared with iRepertoire HTBI primers and Arm-PCR of CDR3 regions. TCRdb reanalysed the multiplex PCR reads using MiXCR and keeps one entry per CDR3 protein. The profile shows fewer than 400,000 distinct CDR3 sequences, about a fifth of them singletons. In the case of this clonotype: Its antigen is unidentified.

Specified time point: persistent/refractory GD, antithyroid drugs over 5 years with positive TRAb. From PBMCs, RNA was extracted and then used to make the TCR library. The TCR originated in a female donor with Graves disease. The sample consisted of peripheral blood mononuclear cells (PBMCs), taken when the disease was refractory, from a patient treated with antithyroid drugs. The rearrangement uses TRBV7-9 and TRBJ2-1; 14 positions agree with TRBD2. The CDR3 DNA reads TGTGCCAGCAGCTCGACTAGCGGGAGGGCTAATGAGCAGTTCTTC. The encoded protein is CASSSTSGRANEQFF.